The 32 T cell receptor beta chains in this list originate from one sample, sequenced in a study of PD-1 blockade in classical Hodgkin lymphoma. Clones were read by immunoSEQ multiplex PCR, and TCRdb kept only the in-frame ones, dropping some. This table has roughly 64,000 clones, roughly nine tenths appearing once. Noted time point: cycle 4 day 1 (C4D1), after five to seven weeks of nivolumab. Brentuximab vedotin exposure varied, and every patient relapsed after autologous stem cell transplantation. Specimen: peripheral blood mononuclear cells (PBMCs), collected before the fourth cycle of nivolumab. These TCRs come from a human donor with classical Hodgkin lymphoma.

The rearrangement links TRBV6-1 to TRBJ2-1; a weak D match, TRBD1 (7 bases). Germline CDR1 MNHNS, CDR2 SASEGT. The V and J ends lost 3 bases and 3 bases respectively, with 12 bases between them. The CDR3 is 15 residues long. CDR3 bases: TGTGCCAGCAGTGAGGAGGGGGCAGGCTACAATGAGCAGTTCTTC. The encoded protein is CASSEEGAGYNEQFF.

CDR3 sequence reads: CASSISGGELFF. CDR3 nucleotides: TGTGCCAGTAGTATTTCGGGCGGGGAGCTGTTTTTT. The gene calls are TRBV19 and TRBJ2-2; no firm D call. V was trimmed by 3 bases and J by 7 bases, leaving 6 bases between them. Germline lookup yields CDR1 LNHDA and CDR2 SQIVND (reference sequence). The CDR3 is 12 residues long. The full variable domain, rest sourced from reference TRBV19 and TRBJ2-2, is DGGITQSPKYLFRKEGQNVTLSCEQNLNHDAMYWYRQDPGQGLRLIYYSQIVNDFQKGDIAEGYSVSREKKESFPLTVTSAQKNPTAFYLCASSISGGELFFGEGSRLTVL.

CDR3 nucleotides: TGTGCCAGTAGTTTCGAAGGGGGCAGAAGTGAGCAGTTCTTC. This sequence encodes CASSFEGGRSEQFF. The gene calls are TRBV19 and TRBJ2-1; TRBD1 matches at 7 bases. Per germline, CDR1 LNHDA and CDR2 SQIVND (reference sequence). V lost 5 bases and J lost 9; bases outside the gene matches: 10. This CDR3 has 14 residues.

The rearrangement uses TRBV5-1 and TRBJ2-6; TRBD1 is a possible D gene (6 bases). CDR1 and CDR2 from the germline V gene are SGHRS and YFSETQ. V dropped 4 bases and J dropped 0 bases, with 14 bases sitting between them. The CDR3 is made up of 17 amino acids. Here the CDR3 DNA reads TGCGCCAGCAGCCCGGGACATTTGAACTCTGGGGCCAACGTCCTGACTTTC. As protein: CASSPGHLNSGANVLTF.

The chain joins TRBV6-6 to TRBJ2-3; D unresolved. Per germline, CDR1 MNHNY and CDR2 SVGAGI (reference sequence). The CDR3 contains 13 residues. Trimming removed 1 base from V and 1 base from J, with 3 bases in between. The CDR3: CASSYFGTDTQYF. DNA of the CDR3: TGTGCCAGCAGTTACTTTGGCACAGATACGCAGTATTTT.

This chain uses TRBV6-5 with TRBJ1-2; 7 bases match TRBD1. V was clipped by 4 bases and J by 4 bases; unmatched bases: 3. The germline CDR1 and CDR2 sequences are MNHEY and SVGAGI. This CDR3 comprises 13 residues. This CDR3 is CASSSGTVYGYTF. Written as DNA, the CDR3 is TGTGCCAGCAGTTCCGGGACAGTCTATGGCTACACCTTC.

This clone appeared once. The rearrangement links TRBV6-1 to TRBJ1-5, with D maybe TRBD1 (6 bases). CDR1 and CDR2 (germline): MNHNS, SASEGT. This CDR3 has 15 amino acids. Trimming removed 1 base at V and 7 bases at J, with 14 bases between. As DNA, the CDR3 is TGTGCCAGCAGTGAAGAGTTGGGGGGGGCCCAGCCCCAGCATTTT. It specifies CASSEELGGAQPQHF.

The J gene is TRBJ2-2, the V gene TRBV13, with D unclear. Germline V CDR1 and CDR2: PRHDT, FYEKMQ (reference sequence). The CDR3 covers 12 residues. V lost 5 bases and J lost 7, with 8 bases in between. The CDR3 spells CASSPRSGELFF. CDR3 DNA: TGTGCCAGCAGCCCCCGCAGCGGGGAGCTGTTTTTT.

CDR3 residues: CASSFGTGGKGAFF. In DNA, the CDR3 is TGTGCCAGCAGCTTCGGGACAGGGGGAAAGGGAGCTTTCTTT. The chain recombines TRBV5-6 with TRBJ1-1, with 11 bases lining up with TRBD1. This CDR3 is built from 14 residues. Trimming at V came to 2 bases and at J to 10 bases, leaving 7 bases not matched to a gene. Germline-derived CDR1 and CDR2 are SGHDT and YYEEEE.

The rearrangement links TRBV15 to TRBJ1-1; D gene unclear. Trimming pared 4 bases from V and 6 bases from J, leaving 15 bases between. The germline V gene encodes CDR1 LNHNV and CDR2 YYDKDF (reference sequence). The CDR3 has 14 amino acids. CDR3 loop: CATSMRESWAEAFF. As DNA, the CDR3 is TGTGCCACCAGCATGCGGGAGTCGTGGGCTGAAGCTTTCTTT.

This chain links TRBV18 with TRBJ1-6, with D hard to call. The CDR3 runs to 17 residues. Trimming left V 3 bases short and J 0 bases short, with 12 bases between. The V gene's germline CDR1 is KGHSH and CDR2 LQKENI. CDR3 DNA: TGTGCCAGCTCACCCCAGGACTTAAGCTCCTATAATTCACCCCTCCACTTT. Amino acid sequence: CASSPQDLSSYNSPLHF.

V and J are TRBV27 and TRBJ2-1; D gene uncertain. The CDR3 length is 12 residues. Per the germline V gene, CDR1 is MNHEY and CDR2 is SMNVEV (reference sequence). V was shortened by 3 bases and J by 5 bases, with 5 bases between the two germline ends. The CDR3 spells CASSFPNNEQFF. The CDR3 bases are TGTGCCAGCAGTTTTCCAAACAATGAGCAGTTCTTC.

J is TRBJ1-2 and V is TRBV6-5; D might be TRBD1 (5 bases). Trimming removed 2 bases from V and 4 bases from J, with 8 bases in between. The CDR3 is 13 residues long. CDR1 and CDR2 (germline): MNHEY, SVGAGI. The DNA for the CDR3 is TGTGCCAGCAGTTACGGGGCCCCCTATGGCTACACCTTC. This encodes CASSYGAPYGYTF.

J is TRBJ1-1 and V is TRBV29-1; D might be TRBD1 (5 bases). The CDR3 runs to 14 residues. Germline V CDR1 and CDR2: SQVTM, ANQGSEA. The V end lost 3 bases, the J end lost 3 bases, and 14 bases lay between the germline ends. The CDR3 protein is CSVEGGVGDTEAFF. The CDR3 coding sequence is TGCAGCGTTGAGGGAGGGGTGGGAGACACTGAAGCTTTCTTT.

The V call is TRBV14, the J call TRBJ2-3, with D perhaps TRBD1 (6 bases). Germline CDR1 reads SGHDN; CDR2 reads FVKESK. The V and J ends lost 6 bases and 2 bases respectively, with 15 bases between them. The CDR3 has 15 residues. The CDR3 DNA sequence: TGTGCCAGCAGTCAGAGGGACACCTACACAGATACGCAGTATTTT. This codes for CASSQRDTYTDTQYF.

CDR3 in DNA: TGCAGCGGGCGGGTGACGGGGTCTTATGTCACTGAAGCTTTCTTT. This encodes CSGRVTGSYVTEAFF. V is TRBV29-1 and J is TRBJ1-1; no definite D call. V lost 7 bases to trimming and J lost 4 bases, with 22 bases between them. The CDR3 is 15 residues long. Germline lookup yields CDR1 SQVTM and CDR2 ANQGSEA.

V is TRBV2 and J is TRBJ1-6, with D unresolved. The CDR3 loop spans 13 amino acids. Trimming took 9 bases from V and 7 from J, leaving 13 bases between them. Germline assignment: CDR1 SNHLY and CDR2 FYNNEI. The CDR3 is CASCFGPNSPLHF. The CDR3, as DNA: TGTGCCAGTTGTTTTGGCCCCAATTCACCCCTCCACTTT.

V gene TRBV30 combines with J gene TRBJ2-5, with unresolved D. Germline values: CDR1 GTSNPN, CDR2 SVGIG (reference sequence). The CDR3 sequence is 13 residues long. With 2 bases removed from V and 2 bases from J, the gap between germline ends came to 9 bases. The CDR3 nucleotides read TGTGCCTGGAGTTCAGACGCGCAAGAGACCCAGTACTTC. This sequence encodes CAWSSDAQETQYF.

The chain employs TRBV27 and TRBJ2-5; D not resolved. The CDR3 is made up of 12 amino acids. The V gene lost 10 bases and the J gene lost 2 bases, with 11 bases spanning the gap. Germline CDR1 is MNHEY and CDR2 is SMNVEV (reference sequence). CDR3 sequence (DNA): TGTGCCATCGGCTCTATGCAAGAGACCCAGTACTTC. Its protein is CAIGSMQETQYF.

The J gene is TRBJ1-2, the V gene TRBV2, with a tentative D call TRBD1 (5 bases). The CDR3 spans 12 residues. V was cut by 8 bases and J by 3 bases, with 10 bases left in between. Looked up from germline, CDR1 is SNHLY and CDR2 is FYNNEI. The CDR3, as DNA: TGTGCCAGCCAAGGGGTGTACTATGGCTACACCTTC. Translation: CASQGVYYGYTF.

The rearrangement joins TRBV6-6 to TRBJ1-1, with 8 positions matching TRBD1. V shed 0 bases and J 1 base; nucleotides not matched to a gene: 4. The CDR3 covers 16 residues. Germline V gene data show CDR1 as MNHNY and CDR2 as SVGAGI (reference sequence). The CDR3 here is CASSYSIGTGNTEAFF. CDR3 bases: TGTGCCAGCAGTTACTCGATCGGGACAGGGAACACTGAAGCTTTCTTT.

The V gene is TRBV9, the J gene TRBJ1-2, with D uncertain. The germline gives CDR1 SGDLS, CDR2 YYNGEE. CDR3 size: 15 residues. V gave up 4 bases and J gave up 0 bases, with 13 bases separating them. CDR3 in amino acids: CASSPPFPPNYGYTF. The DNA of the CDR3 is TGTGCCAGCAGCCCCCCGTTTCCCCCTAACTATGGCTACACCTTC.

CDR3 sequence (DNA): TGTGCCAGCATGCAGGGCTACGAGCAGTACTTC. The encoded protein is CASMQGYEQYF. The chain combines TRBV25-1 with TRBJ2-7; tentatively, D is TRBD1 (5 bases). Deletions cut 7 bases from V and 3 bases from J, with 7 bases between. Per germline, CDR1 MGHDK and CDR2 SYGVNS. CDR3 length: 11 amino acids.

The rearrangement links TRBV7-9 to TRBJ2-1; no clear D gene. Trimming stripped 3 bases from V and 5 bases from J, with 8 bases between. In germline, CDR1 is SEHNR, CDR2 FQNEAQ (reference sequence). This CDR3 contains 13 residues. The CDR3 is CASSLSTDNEQFF. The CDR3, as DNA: TGTGCCAGCAGCTTGAGCACAGACAATGAGCAGTTCTTC.

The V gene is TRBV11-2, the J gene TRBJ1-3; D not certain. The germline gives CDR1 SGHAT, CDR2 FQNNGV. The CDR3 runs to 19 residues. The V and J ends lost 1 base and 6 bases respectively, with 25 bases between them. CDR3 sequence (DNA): TGTGCCAGCAGCTTAGGTTCTTTATGGCTACGGGCGCAGGAAAACACCATATATTTT. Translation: CASSLGSLWLRAQENTIYF.

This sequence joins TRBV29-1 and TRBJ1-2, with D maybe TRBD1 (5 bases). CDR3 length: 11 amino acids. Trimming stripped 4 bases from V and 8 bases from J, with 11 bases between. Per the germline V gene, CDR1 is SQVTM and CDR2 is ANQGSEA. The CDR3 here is CSVVGGGGYTF. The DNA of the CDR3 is TGCAGCGTTGTCGGGGGTGGAGGCTACACCTTC.

CDR3 sequence: CASSFGPVATIDNSPLHF. CDR3 DNA sequence: TGTGCCAGCAGTTTCGGGCCCGTCGCGACTATCGATAATTCACCCCTCCACTTT. This chain connects TRBV27 to TRBJ1-6; D gene ambiguous. Deletions cut 3 bases from V and 5 bases from J, with 20 bases between. The CDR3 has 18 residues. CDR1 MNHEY and CDR2 SMNVEV come from the germline V gene (reference sequence).

This chain's CDR3 is CASSQERGSAGNTIYF. The CDR3 DNA sequence: TGTGCCAGCAGCCAAGAACGGGGTTCGGCCGGAAACACCATATATTTT. The chain is built from TRBV4-2 and TRBJ1-3; D gene ambiguous. The CDR3 runs to 16 residues. V lost 0 bases, J lost 4 bases, and 13 bases lay in between. Germline V gives CDR1 LGHNA, CDR2 YNFKEQ.

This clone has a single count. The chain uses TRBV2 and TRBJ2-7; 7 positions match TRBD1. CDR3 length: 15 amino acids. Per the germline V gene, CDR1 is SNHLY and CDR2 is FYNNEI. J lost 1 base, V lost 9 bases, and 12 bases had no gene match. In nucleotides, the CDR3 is TGTGCCAGTACTTTGGCAGACAGGGCTTCCTACGAGCAGTACTTC. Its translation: CASTLADRASYEQYF.

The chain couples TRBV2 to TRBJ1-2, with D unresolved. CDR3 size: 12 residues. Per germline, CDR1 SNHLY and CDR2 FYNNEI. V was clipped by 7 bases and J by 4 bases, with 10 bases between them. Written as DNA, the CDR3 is TGTGCCAGCACCACTAAGGCCTATGGCTACACCTTC. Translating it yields CASTTKAYGYTF.

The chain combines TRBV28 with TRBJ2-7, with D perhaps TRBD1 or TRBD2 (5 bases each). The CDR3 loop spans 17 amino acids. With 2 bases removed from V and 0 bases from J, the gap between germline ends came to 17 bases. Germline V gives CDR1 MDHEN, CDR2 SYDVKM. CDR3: CASSLHKWGEGSYEQYF. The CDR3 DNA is TGTGCCAGCAGTTTACACAAGTGGGGCGAGGGCTCCTACGAGCAGTACTTC. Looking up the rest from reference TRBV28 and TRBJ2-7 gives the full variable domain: DVKVTQSSRYLVKRTGEKVFLECVQDMDHENMFWYRQDPGLGLRLIYFSYDVKMKEKGDIPEGYSVSREKKERFSLILESASTNQTSMYLCASSLHKWGEGSYEQYFGPGTRLTVT.

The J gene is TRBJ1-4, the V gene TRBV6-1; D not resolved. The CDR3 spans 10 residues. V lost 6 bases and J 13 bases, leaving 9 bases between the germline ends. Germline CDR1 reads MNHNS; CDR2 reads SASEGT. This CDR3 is CASSAGVLFF. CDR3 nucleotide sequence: TGTGCCAGCAGCGCCGGGGTACTGTTTTTT.